This T cell receptor (beta chain) stems from a study of human T cells and chemical hapten exposure. This clonotype was detected ten times or more. The time point here: pre-sensitization, week 0. Documented treatment: therapeutic diphenylcyclopropenone sensitization with weekly scalp DPC. The CDR3 sequence is 18 residues long. Germline assignment: CDR1 SGHDN and CDR2 FVKESK. The V end lost 0 bases, the J end lost 3 bases, and 17 bases lay between the germline ends. TCRdb recomputed calls from the RACE reads with MiXCR, one row per CDR3 protein. The repertoire holds 380,000 or so distinct CDR3 sequences, around 5.5% seen once, with over 6.5% in the top ten.

This receptor was identified in a woman under 30 with alopecia areata. Some clones in this sample may be carry-over from other donors' samples. The source was whole blood, collected in connection with sensitization to the hapten diphenylcyclopropenone (DPC). V usage is TRBV14 and J usage is TRBJ2-2, with unresolved D. CDR3 amino acids: CASSQDWQEKSDTGELFF. DNA of the CDR3: TGTGCCAGCAGCCAAGATTGGCAAGAGAAAAGCGACACCGGGGAGCTGTTTTTT.